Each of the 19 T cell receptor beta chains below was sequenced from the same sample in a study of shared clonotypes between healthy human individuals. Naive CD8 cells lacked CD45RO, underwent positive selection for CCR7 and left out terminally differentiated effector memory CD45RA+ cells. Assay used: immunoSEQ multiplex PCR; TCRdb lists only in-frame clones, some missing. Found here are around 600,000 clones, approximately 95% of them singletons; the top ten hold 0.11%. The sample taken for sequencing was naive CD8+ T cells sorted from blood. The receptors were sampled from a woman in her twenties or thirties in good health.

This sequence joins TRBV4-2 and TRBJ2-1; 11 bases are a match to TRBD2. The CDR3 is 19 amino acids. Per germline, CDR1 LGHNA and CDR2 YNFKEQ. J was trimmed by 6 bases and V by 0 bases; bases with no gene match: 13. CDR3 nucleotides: TGTGCCAGCAGCCAAGAGACTAGCGGGGCTTTGATCCGGGGCAATGAGCAGTTCTTC. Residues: CASSQETSGALIRGNEQFF.

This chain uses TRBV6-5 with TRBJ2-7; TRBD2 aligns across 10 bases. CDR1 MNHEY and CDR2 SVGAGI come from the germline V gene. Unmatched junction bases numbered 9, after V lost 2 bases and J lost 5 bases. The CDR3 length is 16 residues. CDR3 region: CASSYTIAGGVDEQYF. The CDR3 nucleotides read TGTGCCAGCAGTTACACTATAGCGGGAGGAGTCGACGAGCAGTACTTC.

CDR3: CASSFSETQYF. The CDR3, as DNA: TGTGCCAGCAGCTTCTCTGAGACCCAGTACTTC. The chain has TRBV13 and TRBJ2-5; no clear D. V was pared by 3 bases and J by 5 bases, with 4 bases between. Germline CDR1 reads PRHDT; CDR2 reads FYEKMQ (reference sequence). This CDR3 has 11 residues.

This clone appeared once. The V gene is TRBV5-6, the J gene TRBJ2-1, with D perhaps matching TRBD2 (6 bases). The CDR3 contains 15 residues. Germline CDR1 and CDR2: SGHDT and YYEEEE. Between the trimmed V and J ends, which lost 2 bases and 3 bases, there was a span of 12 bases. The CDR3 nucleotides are TGTGCCAGCAGCTTCGGGAGCCACATCTACAATGAGCAGTTCTTC. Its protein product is CASSFGSHIYNEQFF.

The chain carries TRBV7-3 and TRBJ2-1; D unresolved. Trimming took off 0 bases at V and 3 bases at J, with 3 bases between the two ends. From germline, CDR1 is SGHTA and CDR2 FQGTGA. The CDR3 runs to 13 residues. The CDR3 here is CASSLTDYNEQFF. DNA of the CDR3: TGTGCCAGCAGCTTAACTGACTACAATGAGCAGTTCTTC. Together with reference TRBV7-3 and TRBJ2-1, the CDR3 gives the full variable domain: GAGVSQTPSNKVTEKGKYVELRCDPISGHTALYWYRQSLGQGPEFLIYFQGTGAADDSGLPNDRFFAVRPEGSVSTLKIQRTERGDSAVYLCASSLTDYNEQFFGPGTRLTVL.

CDR3 sequence: CASSFAGEGTQYF. DNA of the CDR3: TGTGCCAGCAGCTTCGCGGGAGAAGGTACGCAGTATTTT. The J gene is TRBJ2-3, the V gene TRBV11-2; 7 bases map to TRBD2. This CDR3 spans 13 amino acids. The V gene's germline CDR1 is SGHAT and CDR2 FQNNGV. After removal of 3 bases from V and 8 bases from J, the junction contained 5 bases not matched to a gene.

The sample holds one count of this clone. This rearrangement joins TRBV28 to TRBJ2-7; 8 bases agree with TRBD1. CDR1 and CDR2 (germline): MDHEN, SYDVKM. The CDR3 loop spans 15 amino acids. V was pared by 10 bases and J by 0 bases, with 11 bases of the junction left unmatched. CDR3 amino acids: CATSPGTGYSYEQYF. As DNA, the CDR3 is TGTGCCACATCTCCCGGGACAGGATACTCCTACGAGCAGTACTTC.

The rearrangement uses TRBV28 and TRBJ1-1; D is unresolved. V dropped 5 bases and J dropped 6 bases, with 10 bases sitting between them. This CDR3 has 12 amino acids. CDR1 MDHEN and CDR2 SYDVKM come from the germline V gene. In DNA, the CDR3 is TGTGCCAGCAGTCCTGACTCCCCTGAAGCTTTCTTT. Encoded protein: CASSPDSPEAFF.

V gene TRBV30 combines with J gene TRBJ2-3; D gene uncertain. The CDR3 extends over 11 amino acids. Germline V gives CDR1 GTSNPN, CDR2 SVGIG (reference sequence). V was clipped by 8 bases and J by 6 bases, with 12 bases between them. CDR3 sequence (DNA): TGTGCCCAAATCCGTATGGATACGCAGTATTTT. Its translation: CAQIRMDTQYF. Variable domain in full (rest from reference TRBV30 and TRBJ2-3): SQTIHQWPATLVQPVGSPLSLECTVEGTSNPNLYWYRQAAGRGLQLLFYSVGIGQISSEVPQNLSASRPQDRQFILSSKKLLLSDSGFYLCAQIRMDTQYFGPGTRLTVL.

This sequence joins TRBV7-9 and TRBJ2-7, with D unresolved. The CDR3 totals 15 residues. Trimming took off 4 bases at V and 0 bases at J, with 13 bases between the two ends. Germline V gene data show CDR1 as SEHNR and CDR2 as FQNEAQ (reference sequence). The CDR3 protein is CASSSDTTSSYEQYF. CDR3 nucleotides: TGTGCCAGCAGCTCGGATACAACGAGCTCCTACGAGCAGTACTTC.

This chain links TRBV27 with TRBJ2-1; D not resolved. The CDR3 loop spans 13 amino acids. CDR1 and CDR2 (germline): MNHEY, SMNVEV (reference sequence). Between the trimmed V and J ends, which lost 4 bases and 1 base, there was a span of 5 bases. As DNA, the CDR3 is TGTGCCAGCAGTTCCAATTCCTACAATGAGCAGTTCTTC. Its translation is CASSSNSYNEQFF.

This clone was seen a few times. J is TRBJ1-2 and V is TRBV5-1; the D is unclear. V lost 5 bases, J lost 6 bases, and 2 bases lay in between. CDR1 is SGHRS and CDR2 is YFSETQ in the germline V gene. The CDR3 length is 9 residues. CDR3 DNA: TGCGCCAGCAGGAATGGCTACACCTTC. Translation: CASRNGYTF.

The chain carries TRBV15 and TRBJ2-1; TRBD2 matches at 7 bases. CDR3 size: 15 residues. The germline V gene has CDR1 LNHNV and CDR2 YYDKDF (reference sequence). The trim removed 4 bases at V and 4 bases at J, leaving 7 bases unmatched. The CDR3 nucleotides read TGTGCCACCAGCACCGCGGGAGCGACTTACAATGAGCAGTTCTTC. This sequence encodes CATSTAGATYNEQFF.

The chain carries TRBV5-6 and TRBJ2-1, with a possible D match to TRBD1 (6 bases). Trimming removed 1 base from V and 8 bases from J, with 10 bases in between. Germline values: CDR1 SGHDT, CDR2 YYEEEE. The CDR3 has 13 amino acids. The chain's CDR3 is CASSLSGAHEQFF. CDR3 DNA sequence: TGTGCCAGCAGCTTGTCAGGGGCCCATGAGCAGTTCTTC.

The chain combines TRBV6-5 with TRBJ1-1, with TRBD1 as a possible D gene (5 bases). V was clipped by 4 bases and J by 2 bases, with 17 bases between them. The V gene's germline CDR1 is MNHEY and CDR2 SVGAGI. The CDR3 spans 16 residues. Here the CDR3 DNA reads TGTGCCAGCAGTTTTTTGCAGGGAGAGGTAAACACTGAAGCTTTCTTT. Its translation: CASSFLQGEVNTEAFF.

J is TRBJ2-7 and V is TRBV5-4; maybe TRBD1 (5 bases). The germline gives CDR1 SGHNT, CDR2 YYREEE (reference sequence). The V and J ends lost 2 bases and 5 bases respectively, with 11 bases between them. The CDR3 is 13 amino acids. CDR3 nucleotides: TGTGCCAGCAGCTTTCAGGGCGCCCACGAGCAGTACTTC. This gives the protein CASSFQGAHEQYF.

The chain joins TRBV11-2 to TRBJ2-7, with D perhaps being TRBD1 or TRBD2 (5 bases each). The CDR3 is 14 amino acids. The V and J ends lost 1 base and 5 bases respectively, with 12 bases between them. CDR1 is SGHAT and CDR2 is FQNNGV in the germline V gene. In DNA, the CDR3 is TGTGCCAGCAGCTTAGTTCTGGGACGGGACGAGCAGTACTTC. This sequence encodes CASSLVLGRDEQYF.

The CDR3 is CASSSRDRVSYGYTF. The CDR3 nucleotides read TGTGCCAGCAGCTCGAGGGACAGGGTGAGCTATGGCTACACCTTC. V gene TRBV7-9 combines with J gene TRBJ1-2, with 9 bases lining up with TRBD1. This CDR3 is built from 15 residues. Per germline, CDR1 SEHNR and CDR2 FQNEAQ (reference sequence). Losses at the gene ends were 4 bases for V and 4 bases for J; bases not matched to a gene: 7.

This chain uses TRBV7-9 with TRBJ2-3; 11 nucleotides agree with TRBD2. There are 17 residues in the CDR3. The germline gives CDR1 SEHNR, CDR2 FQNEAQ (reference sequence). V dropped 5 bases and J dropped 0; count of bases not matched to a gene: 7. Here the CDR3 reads CASSPGTSGASTDTQYF. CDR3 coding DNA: TGTGCCAGCAGCCCCGGGACTAGCGGAGCTAGCACAGATACGCAGTATTTT.